These 19 T cell receptor beta chains were all obtained from the same sample, sequenced in a study of OX40 agonist ivuxolimab in advanced cancers. Libraries were prepared through the immunoSEQ multiplex PCR assay. Sourced from immuneACCESS, this table was stored by TCRdb with only in-frame sequences that have V and J called. A share of the clones is absent; for the studies checked, an unresolved V gene accounts for under half, and the remainder has no known explanation. Across this sample there are 90,000 or so clones, with roughly nine tenths seen only once. The biggest ten clones account for 3% to 3.5% of the sample. This material consisted of CD4+ or CD8+ T cells sorted from blood, taken in a trial of the OX40 agonist ivuxolimab. Every receptor here comes from an adult with an advanced solid tumor such as melanoma, head and neck, liver or kidney cancer.

The chain joins TRBV5-4 to TRBJ2-1; 10 positions match TRBD1. Germline lookup yields CDR1 SGHNT and CDR2 YYREEE (reference sequence). V dropped 3 bases and J dropped 6; count of bases not matched to a gene: 3. The CDR3 spans 14 residues. CDR3 bases: TGTGCCAGCAGCTGGGGGACAGGGGCCAATGAGCAGTTCTTC. It encodes CASSWGTGANEQFF.

CDR3 bases: TGTGCCAGCAGTCCGGGACGGGGCATATATTTT. Residues: CASSPGRGIYF. The chain recombines TRBV27 with TRBJ1-3; TRBD1 is a possible D gene (5 bases). V lost 5 bases to trimming and J lost 12 bases, with 11 bases between them. The CDR3 is 11 amino acids. Germline V gene lookup returns CDR1 MNHEY and CDR2 SMNVEV (reference sequence).

The chain links TRBV27 to TRBJ2-3; D is possibly TRBD2 (6 bases). Germline V lookup: CDR1 MNHEY, CDR2 SMNVEV (reference sequence). This CDR3 region has 14 residues. With 4 bases removed from V and 5 bases from J, the gap between germline ends came to 13 bases. This CDR3 reads CASSSPSVGDTQYF. Here the CDR3 DNA reads TGTGCCAGCAGTTCCCCTAGCGTGGGAGATACGCAGTATTTT.

The chain is built from TRBV9 and TRBJ1-1; 10 bases fit TRBD1. Germline lookup yields CDR1 SGDLS and CDR2 YYNGEE. CDR3 length: 14 residues. V gave up 3 bases and J gave up 7 bases; unmatched junction bases: 6. The CDR3 DNA follows: TGTGCCAGCAGCGCTCCGACAGGGGGCGATGAAGCTTTCTTT. Amino acid sequence: CASSAPTGGDEAFF.

In DNA, the CDR3 is TGCGCCAGCAGCCAGAGGGAAGGGAATGAGCAGTTCTTC. It is translated as CASSQREGNEQFF. This rearrangement joins TRBV4-1 to TRBJ2-1; D is possibly TRBD2 (5 bases). The CDR3 spans 13 residues. V dropped 3 bases and J dropped 7 bases, with 10 bases sitting between them. Germline CDR1 and CDR2: MGHRA and YSYEKL.

V and J are TRBV7-6 and TRBJ2-5, with D possibly matching TRBD1 (6 bases). CDR1 is SGHVS, CDR2 FNYEAQ, per germline. The CDR3 runs 17 residues. Trimming removed 7 bases from V and 1 base from J, with 22 bases in between. CDR3 DNA: TGTGCCAGCACCAAGGGGGTGGGCAGGGGAAGCCAAGAGACCCAGTACTTC. Protein product: CASTKGVGRGSQETQYF.

The rearrangement uses TRBV5-1 and TRBJ1-1, with D uncertain. Germline V gene data show CDR1 as SGHRS and CDR2 as YFSETQ. The CDR3 has 14 amino acids. Deletions cut 0 bases from V and 3 bases from J, with 9 bases between. The CDR3 loop reads CASSLEGSYTEAFF. CDR3 DNA: TGCGCCAGCAGCTTGGAAGGGAGTTACACTGAAGCTTTCTTT.

The chain carries TRBV4-1 and TRBJ2-1; D remains unclear. Germline V gives CDR1 MGHRA, CDR2 YSYEKL. The ends were cut back, 0 bases at V and 8 bases at J, with 5 bases in the middle. The CDR3 is 12 residues long. CDR3 loop: CASSQDLDEQFF. In nucleotides, the CDR3 is TGCGCCAGCAGCCAAGATCTCGATGAGCAGTTCTTC.

The genes are TRBV4-1 and TRBJ2-7, with D tentatively TRBD2 (6 bases). Germline V gene lookup returns CDR1 MGHRA and CDR2 YSYEKL. V was trimmed by 1 base and J by 3 bases, leaving 10 bases between them. The CDR3 is 14 residues long. The CDR3 DNA reads as TGCGCCAGCAGCCAAGCCGGGACTCTCTACGAGCAGTACTTC. Translating it yields CASSQAGTLYEQYF.

This rearrangement joins TRBV5-4 to TRBJ2-5; perhaps TRBD2 as D (6 bases). Germline assignment: CDR1 SGHNT and CDR2 YYREEE (reference sequence). V gave up 4 bases and J gave up 5 bases, with 21 bases separating them. CDR3 length: 16 amino acids. The CDR3 nucleotides are TGTGCCAGCAGCCAATGGGACGAGGGAGGTTCTGAGACCCAGTACTTC. Translated: CASSQWDEGGSETQYF.

The chain joins TRBV14 to TRBJ2-1; D is possibly TRBD2 (6 bases). CDR1 and CDR2 (germline): SGHDN, FVKESK. Trimming left V 0 bases short and J 9 bases short, with 9 bases between. CDR3 length: 13 amino acids. The CDR3 DNA reads TGTGCCAGCAGCCAAGATCGGGGGAGTGAGCAGTTCTTC. Its protein is CASSQDRGSEQFF.

The chain recombines TRBV11-2 with TRBJ2-1; 7 nucleotides line up with TRBD1. Germline V gives CDR1 SGHAT, CDR2 FQNNGV. The junction had 6 bases not matched to a gene; V was cut back by 3 bases and J by 4 bases. This CDR3 has 15 amino acids. CDR3 region: CASSLDRSSYNEQFF. DNA for the CDR3: TGTGCCAGCAGCTTGGACAGGTCCTCATACAATGAGCAGTTCTTC.

The chain couples TRBV21-1 to TRBJ1-5; TRBD1 is taken as the D call from the table, unchecked against the DNA. TRBV21-1 is designated a pseudogene. CDR3 size: 16 residues. CDR3 loop: CASSNVRTGSNQPQHF. For the CDR3, the DNA is TGTGCCAGCAGCAACGTCAGGACAGGGAGCAATCAGCCCCAGCATTTT.

The chain uses TRBV5-1 and TRBJ1-1, with unresolved D. V was cut by 5 bases and J by 4 bases, with 9 bases left in between. This CDR3 contains 12 residues. Germline V gene sequence: CDR1 SGHRS, CDR2 YFSETQ. CDR3 region: CASSWAGTEAFF. The CDR3 DNA reads TGCGCCAGCAGTTGGGCTGGCACTGAAGCTTTCTTT.

The gene calls are TRBV9 and TRBJ1-5, with 7 positions matching TRBD1. The CDR3 runs to 14 residues. V shed 4 bases, J shed 5 bases, and the junction held 6 bases outside the gene matches. CDR1 and CDR2 from the germline V gene are SGDLS and YYNGEE. Here the CDR3 reads CASSLGDSHQPQHF. The CDR3 region has the DNA TGTGCCAGCAGCTTGGGGGACAGTCATCAGCCCCAGCATTTT.

The chain uses TRBV27 and TRBJ2-3, with D possibly TRBD2 on 6 matching bases. V was cut by 3 bases and J by 5 bases, with 15 bases left in between. This CDR3 has 15 residues. Germline assignment: CDR1 MNHEY and CDR2 SMNVEV (reference sequence). As DNA, the CDR3 is TGTGCCAGCAGTTTGGCGGGACGAGCCCAAGATACGCAGTATTTT. Amino acids: CASSLAGRAQDTQYF.

The rearrangement uses TRBV4-3 and TRBJ2-5; possibly TRBD1 for D (5 bases). There are 14 residues in the CDR3. V shed 2 bases and J shed 5 bases, with 12 bases lying between them. Germline CDR1 and CDR2: LGHNA and YSLEER. The CDR3: CASSQRVGPETQYF. For the CDR3, the DNA is TGCGCCAGCAGCCAAAGGGTGGGGCCGGAGACCCAGTACTTC.

CDR3 sequence: CACHGRGTSYEQYF. The CDR3 bases are TGTGCTTGTCACGGAAGGGGCACCTCCTACGAGCAGTACTTC. V and J are TRBV6-1 and TRBJ2-7; tentative D call: TRBD1 (5 bases). CDR1 is MNHNS and CDR2 is SASEGT in the germline V gene. The CDR3 consists of 14 residues.

V gene TRBV7-8 combines with J gene TRBJ2-3; 8 bases match TRBD1. CDR3 length: 14 amino acids. Germline CDR1 reads SGHVS; CDR2 reads FQNEAQ. V shed 5 bases and J 6 bases; nucleotides not matched to a gene: 7. CDR3 sequence reads: CASSPRTGKDTQYF. CDR3 DNA: TGTGCCAGCAGCCCGAGGACAGGGAAGGATACGCAGTATTTT.